This record covers a single T cell receptor beta chain. What it binds is unknown. The data derive from a study of T cell responses to AZD1222 COVID-19 vaccine. Study results and limitations: All repertoire sampling was performed exclusively after the peak T cell response. Clonal diversity may have been underestimated, and the donors were mostly white British, with more females than males. Just a handful of AZD1222 recipients were seropositive at baseline.

CDR3 length: 18 amino acids. J was trimmed by 4 bases and V by 8 bases; bases with no gene match: 23. CDR1 and CDR2 from the germline V gene are SQVTM and ANQGSEA. It was second doses at about 4 or about 12 weeks that were pooled. Sequencing was performed with immunoSEQ multiplex PCR; in TCRdb, only in-frame clones are kept and a portion is missing. The sample yields 100,000 to 150,000 clones, approximately 85% seen once. The sequence came from an adult who received the AZD1222 COVID-19 vaccine. The starting material was peripheral blood, obtained 28 days after the second AZD1222 dose. The V and J genes are TRBV29-1 and TRBJ1-1; 9 bases map to TRBD1. Here the CDR3 DNA reads TGCAGCTTAAGCGACTCCGGACCGGGACAGGGTGGAGGCACTGAAGCTTTCTTT. It encodes CSLSDSGPGQGGGTEAFF. The whole variable domain, filled in from reference TRBV29-1 and TRBJ1-1, reads SAVISQKPSRDICQRGTSLTIQCQVDSQVTMMFWYRQQPGQSLTLIATANQGSEATYESGFVIDKFPISRPNLTFSTLTVSNMSPEDSSIYLCSLSDSGPGQGGGTEAFFGQGTRLTVV.